The clone carrying this TCR beta chain has a handful of counts. Seattle researchers signed up patients amid active infection and tracked them longitudinally. CDR3 size: 12 residues. In germline, CDR1 is MNHEY, CDR2 SVGAGI. V lost 8 bases and J 5 bases, leaving 10 bases between the germline ends. The sample comes from a study of blood T cell repertoires in COVID-19. About the research overall: Researchers got acute and convalescent COVID-19 samples from the United States, Italy and Spain. Nucleic acid was either cDNA or gDNA, and it came from T cells, B-cell-depleted T cells, or PBMCs.

Original processing notes: Reference gene primer amplification yielded estimated nucleated cell counts. The data were produced by immunoSEQ multiplex PCR, yet TCRdb's version contains in-frame clones alone and is incomplete. Clone size and the V and J calls come from that table; the DNA yielded D and trimming. The profile shows about 440,000 clones, approximately 88% of them singletons. This receptor was obtained from a woman aged 45-65 years with COVID-19, enrolled during active disease. The J gene is TRBJ1-5, the V gene TRBV6-5, with a weak D call TRBD1 (5 bases). The source material was peripheral blood. The CDR3 region has the DNA TGTGCCAGCGGTCGGGGGGATCAGCCCCAGCATTTT. It codes for CASGRGDQPQHF.